These T cell receptor beta chains were read from a single sample in a study of cytomegalovirus exposure and HLA in healthy donors. The method was immunoSEQ multiplex PCR; TCRdb's version includes in-frame clones alone and lacks a portion of them. There are roughly 190,000 clones in the sample; just over 75% occur only once, and 2% to 2.5% lies in the top ten. Sequencing input: PBMCs. These receptors all stem from a woman aged 30 to 39 in good health and CMV-seropositive. Each CDR3 is given with its conserved first and last residue. The order of the fields is V gene, D gene, clone size, J gene, CDR3 protein, CDR3 DNA. D genes are given only for firm matches. Size is omitted from some rows. Given values are once, few, many or a class for expanded clones.

TRBV30	-	-	TRBJ1-4	CAWSRGASEKLFF	TGTGCCTGGAGCCGAGGAGCTAGTGAAAAACTGTTTTTT
TRBV5-1	-	-	TRBJ1-2	CASSDDRNYGYTF	TGCGCCAGCAGCGACGACAGGAACTATGGCTACACCTTC
TRBV7-2	-	-	TRBJ2-2	CASSLRGGTGSLFF	TGTGCCAGCAGCTTACGGGGGGGGACAGGGTCGCTGTTTTTT
TRBV25-1	TRBD1	few	TRBJ1-1	CASLDRAGTEAFF	TGTGCCAGCCTAGACAGGGCGGGCACTGAAGCTTTCTTT
TRBV30	TRBD1	-	TRBJ2-2	CAWSVAGGYTGELFF	TGTGCCTGGAGTGTAGCAGGGGGCTACACCGGGGAGCTGTTTTTT
TRBV28	TRBD1	-	TRBJ1-2	CATRLGGTGGTNYGYTF	TGTGCCACCAGGCTTGGCGGGACAGGGGGAACTAACTATGGCTACACCTTC
TRBV6-1	-	-	TRBJ1-2	CASSEVTVSGYTF	TGTGCCAGCAGTGAAGTCACAGTCTCGGGCTACACCTTC
TRBV25-1	TRBD1	few	TRBJ1-4	CASSSRQGKVEKLFF	TGTGCCAGCAGTTCTCGACAGGGGAAAGTGGAAAAACTGTTTTTT
TRBV10-2	TRBD2	-	TRBJ2-2	CASSDIAGDGELFF	TGCGCCAGCAGTGATATAGCGGGAGACGGGGAGCTGTTTTTT
TRBV10-1	TRBD2	-	TRBJ2-5	CASSESGRETQYF	TGCGCCAGCAGTGAGAGCGGGAGGGAGACCCAGTACTTC
TRBV4-1	TRBD1	-	TRBJ2-5	CASSQPQGAREETQYF	TGCGCCAGCAGCCAACCGCAGGGGGCAAGGGAAGAGACCCAGTACTTC
TRBV6-5	TRBD1	once	TRBJ1-1	CASSATTGSTEAFF	TGTGCCAGCAGTGCGACGACAGGGAGCACTGAAGCTTTCTTT
TRBV29-1	-	-	TRBJ1-2	CSVTGPWGYTF	TGCAGCGTCACAGGGCCATGGGGCTACACCTTC
TRBV9	TRBD1	-	TRBJ2-6	CASSVAKDRDSGANVLTF	TGTGCCAGCAGCGTCGCCAAGGACAGGGACTCTGGGGCCAACGTCCTGACTTTC
TRBV6-5	-	-	TRBJ1-6	CASSRTAPNSPLHF	TGTGCCAGCAGTAGGACAGCTCCCAATTCACCCCTCCACTTT
TRBV7-9	-	-	TRBJ2-5	CASSSLGEGSRKETQYF	TGTGCCAGCAGCTCCCTTGGAGAGGGCTCTAGGAAAGAGACCCAGTACTTC
TRBV27	-	many	TRBJ1-1	CASSLSRGTEAFF	TGTGCCAGCAGTTTATCGCGGGGTACTGAAGCTTTCTTT
TRBV7-9	-	-	TRBJ1-1	CASSVGQNTEAFF	TGTGCCAGCAGCGTCGGACAGAACACTGAAGCTTTCTTT
TRBV19	TRBD1	-	TRBJ1-5	CASTPGQGGQPQHF	TGTGCCAGTACCCCGGGACAGGGAGGTCAGCCCCAGCATTTT
TRBV30	-	-	TRBJ2-1	CAWSPRYNEQFF	TGTGCCTGGAGTCCCAGGTACAATGAGCAGTTCTTC
TRBV10-1	TRBD1	-	TRBJ2-5	CASSESGTAQETQYF	TGCGCCAGCAGTGAGTCGGGGACAGCTCAAGAGACCCAGTACTTC
TRBV19	-	-	TRBJ1-1	CASSIPIANTEAFF	TGTGCCAGTAGTATCCCGATAGCGAACACTGAAGCTTTCTTT
TRBV6-1	TRBD1	-	TRBJ1-5	CASSPQGDQPQHF	TGTGCCAGCAGCCCCCAGGGGGATCAGCCCCAGCATTTT
TRBV13	TRBD2	once	TRBJ2-7	CASSLGHRRGVSYEQYF	TGTGCCAGCAGCTTAGGCCATAGACGGGGGGTCTCCTACGAGCAGTACTTC
TRBV5-1	TRBD1	-	TRBJ2-7	CASSLLGTASYEQYF	TGCGCCAGCAGCTTGCTAGGGACAGCATCCTACGAGCAGTACTTC
TRBV4-3	TRBD1	-	TRBJ1-2	CASSQEQGGRYGYTF	TGCGCCAGCAGCCAAGAACAGGGGGGCCGGTATGGCTACACCTTC
TRBV19	TRBD1	-	TRBJ1-1	CASSMVGQGVRNTEAFF	TGTGCCAGTAGTATGGTGGGACAGGGGGTAAGGAACACTGAAGCTTTCTTT
TRBV6-1	TRBD1	-	TRBJ1-2	CASSDWRKQGDHGYTF	TGTGCCAGCAGTGATTGGCGTAAGCAGGGGGATCATGGCTACACCTTC
TRBV7-9	-	-	TRBJ1-5	CASSPGQSNMPQHF	TGTGCCAGCAGCCCCGGACAGTCCAACATGCCCCAGCATTTT
TRBV9	-	few	TRBJ1-2	CASSVEGAGGQSNYGYTF	TGTGCCAGCAGCGTAGAAGGGGCCGGAGGGCAGTCTAACTATGGCTACACCTTC
TRBV14	TRBD1	-	TRBJ1-1	CASSQGQGYTEAFF	TGTGCCAGCAGCCAAGGACAGGGATACACTGAAGCTTTCTTT
TRBV6-6	TRBD1	-	TRBJ2-7	CASSRGIGYEQYF	TGTGCCAGCAGCAGGGGGATAGGATACGAGCAGTACTTC
TRBV29-1	TRBD1	-	TRBJ1-2	CSVGQGHGYTF	TGCAGCGTGGGACAGGGCCATGGCTACACCTTC
TRBV4-1	TRBD1	-	TRBJ1-2	CASSQDRTTGAGYTF	TGCGCCAGCAGCCAAGATCGGACCACAGGGGCTGGCTACACCTTC
TRBV2	-	-	TRBJ2-3	CASGPSTDTQYF	TGTGCCAGCGGGCCTAGCACAGATACGCAGTATTTT
TRBV10-3	-	-	TRBJ1-2	CAISESHDRLAGYTF	TGTGCCATCAGTGAGTCCCATGACAGGTTGGCTGGCTACACCTTC
TRBV10-2	-	-	TRBJ2-5	CASSENSQETQYF	TGCGCCAGCAGTGAGAACAGTCAAGAGACCCAGTACTTC
TRBV5-1	-	-	TRBJ1-5	CASSLGGDQPQHF	TGCGCCAGCAGCTTGGGGGGGGATCAGCCCCAGCATTTT
TRBV10-3	-	-	TRBJ2-7	CAISERGSYEQYF	TGTGCCATCAGTGAGCGGGGCTCCTACGAGCAGTACTTC